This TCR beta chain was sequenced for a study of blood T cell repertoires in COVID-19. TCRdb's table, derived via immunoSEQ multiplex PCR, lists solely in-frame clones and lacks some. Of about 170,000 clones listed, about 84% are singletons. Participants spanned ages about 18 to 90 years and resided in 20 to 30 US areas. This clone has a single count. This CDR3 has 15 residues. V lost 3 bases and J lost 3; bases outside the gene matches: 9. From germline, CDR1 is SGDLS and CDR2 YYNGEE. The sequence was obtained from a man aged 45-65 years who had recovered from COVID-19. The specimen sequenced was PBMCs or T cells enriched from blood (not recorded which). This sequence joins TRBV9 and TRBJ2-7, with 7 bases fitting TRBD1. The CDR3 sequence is CASSGGQDQYYEQYF. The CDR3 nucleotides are TGTGCCAGCAGCGGTGGACAGGACCAATACTACGAGCAGTACTTC.